Below are 20 T cell receptor beta chains sequenced from a single sample in a study of blood T cell repertoires in COVID-19. Measured with immunoSEQ multiplex PCR; TCRdb has only the in-frame clones, and not every one. This table holds 37,000 or so clones, roughly 89% found once. The specimen was peripheral blood. These receptors all come from a human donor in a cohort sampled during active COVID-19.

The chain combines TRBV11-2 with TRBJ2-1, with 7 bases that match TRBD2. After removal of 2 bases from V and 4 bases from J, the junction contained 17 bases not matched to a gene. CDR3 length equals 19 residues. Germline V gene lookup returns CDR1 SGHAT and CDR2 FQNNGV. CDR3: CASSLRYTKIAGVYNEQFF. CDR3 bases: TGTGCCAGCAGCTTACGTTATACTAAAATTGCGGGGGTGTACAATGAGCAGTTCTTC.

CDR3 DNA: TGTGCCAGCAGTCTACTAGACAGGGCGGGGTATGGCTACACCTTC. The encoded protein is CASSLLDRAGYGYTF. The rearrangement links TRBV3-1 (or the pseudogene TRBV3-2) to TRBJ1-2; 7 nucleotides align to TRBD1. Germline V gene data show CDR1 as LGHDT and CDR2 as YNNKEL (reference sequence). The CDR3 covers 15 residues. V lost 6 bases, J lost 5 bases, and 12 bases stayed unmatched.

The chain is built from TRBV4-1 and TRBJ2-7, with 8 bases matching TRBD1. Germline V gene sequence: CDR1 MGHRA, CDR2 YSYEKL. This CDR3 has 14 amino acids. The V segment lost 5 bases and the J segment 2 bases; nucleotides outside the gene matches: 5. The CDR3 DNA reads as TGCGCCAGCAGCGCCGCCAGGGGGCCCTACGAGCAGTACTTC. Translating it yields CASSAARGPYEQYF.

The genes are TRBV7-6 and TRBJ1-3, with a possible D match to TRBD1 (5 bases). The CDR3 has 18 residues. Germline lookup yields CDR1 SGHVS and CDR2 FNYEAQ. Trimming removed 2 bases at V and 2 bases at J, with 19 bases between. In nucleotides, the CDR3 is TGTGCCAGCAGCTTACGGGAGGGCAGGGCTGGGCCTGGAAACACCATATATTTT. Amino acids: CASSLREGRAGPGNTIYF.

The chain is built from TRBV30 and TRBJ1-5; D may be TRBD1 (5 bases). Trimming left V 5 bases short and J 9 bases short, with 8 bases between. The CDR3 has 10 amino acids. Germline-derived CDR1 and CDR2 are GTSNPN and SVGIG (reference sequence). The CDR3 DNA sequence: TGTGCCTGGGGGGACTGGCCCCAGCATTTT. Translating gives CAWGDWPQHF. Using reference TRBV30 and TRBJ1-5 for the parts outside the CDR3, the full variable domain is SQTIHQWPATLVQPVGSPLSLECTVEGTSNPNLYWYRQAAGRGLQLLFYSVGIGQISSEVPQNLSASRPQDRQFILSSKKLLLSDSGFYLCAWGDWPQHFGDGTRLSIL.

A few counts support this clone. The chain is built from TRBV25-1 and TRBJ1-6, with D unresolved. The V end lost 7 bases, the J end lost 7 bases, and 8 bases lay between the germline ends. In germline, CDR1 is MGHDK, CDR2 SYGVNS. CDR3 length equals 12 residues. The chain's CDR3 is CASNSRNSPLHF. Written as DNA, the CDR3 is TGTGCCAGCAACAGTCGAAATTCACCCCTCCACTTT.

The V and J genes are TRBV19 and TRBJ2-1, with 11 bases that match TRBD1. The CDR3 has 16 residues. Germline assignment: CDR1 LNHDA and CDR2 SQIVND (reference sequence). V was clipped by 5 bases and J by 3 bases; unmatched bases: 6. The CDR3 DNA reads as TGTGCCAGTAGTTTCACGGGGACAGGGGGCTACAATGAGCAGTTCTTC. Translating it yields CASSFTGTGGYNEQFF.

V usage is TRBV10-2 and J usage is TRBJ2-5, with 9 bases lining up with TRBD1. This CDR3 comprises 14 residues. CDR1 WSHSY and CDR2 SAAADI come from the germline V gene. Germline trimming cut 7 bases from V and 3 bases from J; bases unmatched to any gene: 6. CDR3 coding DNA: TGCGCCAGCACCGCCTGGGACAGGGAAGAGACCCAGTACTTC. Its translation is CASTAWDREETQYF.

This clone was recorded once. The V and J genes are TRBV5-4 and TRBJ2-3; 12 bases agree with TRBD2. The V and J ends lost 4 bases and 4 bases, in that order; junction bases with no gene match: 4. The V gene's germline CDR1 is SGHNT and CDR2 YYREEE (reference sequence). CDR3 length equals 15 residues. The CDR3 nucleotides read TGTGCCAGCAGCCCAGGACTAGCGGGACCAGATACGCAGTATTTT. Its translation: CASSPGLAGPDTQYF.

The chain employs TRBV5-6 and TRBJ1-6; D remains ambiguous. Per germline, CDR1 SGHDT and CDR2 YYEEEE. V gave up 0 bases and J gave up 7 bases, with 8 bases separating them. The CDR3 contains 14 residues. The CDR3 coding sequence is TGTGCCAGCAGCTTGGGAGGAATCAATTCACCCCTCCACTTT. It encodes CASSLGGINSPLHF.

This sequence joins TRBV9 and TRBJ2-1; 9 bases match TRBD2. V gave up 4 bases and J gave up 8 bases; unmatched junction bases: 10. Per germline, CDR1 SGDLS and CDR2 YYNGEE. CDR3 size: 15 residues. The CDR3 bases are TGTGCCAGCAGCCCGCATTGGGGACTAGCCTATGAGCAGTTCTTC. Its translation: CASSPHWGLAYEQFF.

V is TRBV28 and J is TRBJ1-3, with D tentatively TRBD1 (5 bases). V shed 4 bases and J shed 5 bases, with 9 bases lying between them. The CDR3 totals 13 residues. The germline V gene has CDR1 MDHEN and CDR2 SYDVKM. CDR3 protein: CASSSSGRNTIYF. CDR3 coding DNA: TGTGCCAGCAGTTCATCAGGGAGAAACACCATATATTTT.

The chain employs TRBV6-5 and TRBJ1-2; 11 bases are shared with TRBD1. The CDR3 covers 16 residues. The junction had 4 bases not matched to a gene; V was cut back by 0 bases and J by 4 bases. Germline values: CDR1 MNHEY, CDR2 SVGAGI. The CDR3 bases are TGTGCCAGCAGTTACTCGAGGACAGGGGGCGGCTATGGCTACACCTTC. The encoded protein is CASSYSRTGGGYGYTF.

This sequence joins TRBV6-5 and TRBJ1-4, with TRBD1 matching 7 bases. The CDR3 spans 15 residues. Germline CDR1 MNHEY, CDR2 SVGAGI. V was pared by 6 bases and J by 3 bases, with 7 bases of the junction left unmatched. CDR3 bases: TGTGCCAGCAGCTTACAGGGGACGGCTAATGAAAAACTGTTTTTT. Translation gives CASSLQGTANEKLFF.

The rearrangement links TRBV6-6 to TRBJ1-1, with 8 bases matching TRBD1. Germline-derived CDR1 and CDR2 are MNHNY and SVGAGI (reference sequence). V shed 6 bases, J shed 6 bases, and the junction held 6 bases outside the gene matches. The CDR3 runs 13 residues. CDR3 protein: CASRGQGLAEAFF. The CDR3 region has the DNA TGTGCCAGCAGAGGACAGGGACTCGCTGAAGCTTTCTTT.

The V and J genes are TRBV5-8 and TRBJ1-5, with 9 bases matching TRBD1. The CDR3 is made up of 15 amino acids. Trimming removed 3 bases from V and 4 bases from J; junction bases left unmatched: 5. Germline CDR1 reads SGHTS; CDR2 reads YDEGEE. As DNA, the CDR3 is TGTGCCAGCAGCTGGGGGACAGGGTTGAATCAGCCCCAGCATTTT. Residues: CASSWGTGLNQPQHF.

This rearrangement joins TRBV5-4 to TRBJ2-5, with a tentative D call TRBD1 (6 bases). The CDR3 has 13 residues. Germline lookup yields CDR1 SGHNT and CDR2 YYREEE (reference sequence). V was clipped by 0 bases and J by 3 bases, with 6 bases between them. The CDR3 sequence: CASSLGTEETQYF. The DNA for the CDR3 is TGTGCCAGCAGCTTGGGGACAGAAGAGACCCAGTACTTC.

The V call is TRBV28, the J call TRBJ2-1, with TRBD2 identical over 7 bases. Germline V gene data show CDR1 as MDHEN and CDR2 as SYDVKM. J gave up 4 bases and V 2 bases, and 5 bases lay outside the gene matches. CDR3 length equals 15 residues. The CDR3: CASSLHGSGYNEQFF. The CDR3 coding sequence is TGTGCCAGCAGTTTACACGGTAGCGGGTACAATGAGCAGTTCTTC.

This clone was seen a handful of times. The rearrangement uses TRBV3-1 (or the pseudogene TRBV3-2) and TRBJ1-3; 9 positions match TRBD1. This CDR3 comprises 17 residues. V dropped 4 bases and J dropped 0; count of bases not matched to a gene: 7. Per the germline V gene, CDR1 is LGHDT and CDR2 is YNNKEL (reference sequence). The CDR3 is CASSLSGTGTSGNTIYF. CDR3 bases: TGTGCCAGCAGCCTCTCCGGGACAGGGACCTCTGGAAACACCATATATTTT.

The rearrangement joins TRBV28 to TRBJ1-5; 9 bases are shared with TRBD1. Looked up from germline, CDR1 is MDHEN and CDR2 is SYDVKM. V was clipped by 6 bases and J by 7 bases; unmatched bases: 4. The CDR3 sequence is 13 residues long. Here the CDR3 DNA reads TGTGCCAGCAGGACAGGGGGGAGCCAGCCCCAGCATTTT. It specifies CASRTGGSQPQHF. The full variable domain, rest sourced from reference TRBV28 and TRBJ1-5, is DVKVTQSSRYLVKRTGEKVFLECVQDMDHENMFWYRQDPGLGLRLIYFSYDVKMKEKGDIPEGYSVSREKKERFSLILESASTNQTSMYLCASRTGGSQPQHFGDGTRLSIL.